A selection of T cell receptor beta chains follows, all from one sample in a study of T cells in Graves' hyperthyroidism and ophthalmopathy. From the multiplex PCR reads, TCRdb called clonotypes with MiXCR, one entry per CDR3 protein. The profile covers hundreds of thousands of distinct CDR3 sequences, with 14% to 15% appearing a single time and roughly 13% taken by the ten largest. The material sequenced was blood. All receptors come from a man between 18 and 35 years old with Graves' ophthalmopathy. The CDR3 runs from the conserved cysteine through the conserved F or W. A D gene is named only where the DNA matches it firmly. Clone size is shown for a subset of rows, as once, few, many or a class of expanded clone.

D	size	V	J	DNA	CDR3
TRBD1	.	TRBV3-1	TRBJ1-5	TGTGCCAGCAGCCAAGTCCATATCAGGGGGCGGAGGCAGCCCCAGCATTTT	CASSQVHIRGRRQPQHF
.	.	TRBV5-1	TRBJ2-7	TGCGCCAGCAGCCAAAGCCCTTGGGTAGCGAGCAACTACGAGCAGTACTTC	CASSQSPWVASNYEQYF
.	.	TRBV3-1	TRBJ2-3	TGTGCCAGCAGCCAAGATGGGAGCGCCGGTACGCAGTATTTT	CASSQDGSAGTQYF
.	.	TRBV30	TRBJ1-5	TGTGCCTGGAGTGACCCGGGGATCTATCAGCCCCAGCATTTT	CAWSDPGIYQPQHF
TRBD1	many	TRBV11-1	TRBJ1-1	TGTGCCAGCAAACAGGGGGCGAACACTGAAGCTTTCTTT	CASKQGANTEAFF
TRBD1	.	TRBV19	TRBJ2-7	TGTGCCAGTAGTATGGGACAGGGCTCCTACGAGCAGTACTTC	CASSMGQGSYEQYF
TRBD2	few	TRBV4-2	TRBJ2-1	TGTGCCAGCAGCCCGGCTAGCGGGAGTCGGAATGAGCAGTTCTTC	CASSPASGSRNEQFF
TRBD1	few	TRBV28	TRBJ2-7	TGTGCCAGCAGTCGGGGACAGGGGGGAGACGAGCAGTACTTC	CASSRGQGGDEQYF
.	many	TRBV25-1	TRBJ1-1	TGTGCCAGCAGTGAAGGGAAGAACACTGAAGCTTTCTTT	CASSEGKNTEAFF
.	many	TRBV4-1	TRBJ1-1	TGCGCCAGCAGCCAAGAGGGGTGGAGGGAAGCTTTCTTT	CASSQEGWREAFF
.	.	TRBV5-1	TRBJ2-2	TGCGCCAGTTCCCCCCTCGGATTAGGGCGGACGAACACCGGGGAGCTGTTTTTT	CASSPLGLGRTNTGELFF
.	few	TRBV30	TRBJ2-7	TGTGCCTGGAGTCCTCCACTAGCCGGGTTTATCGAGCAGTACTTC	CAWSPPLAGFIEQYF
.	many	TRBV30	TRBJ2-1	TGTGCCTGGAGTGTAATTCGGGCGGCCGAGCAGTTCTTC	CAWSVIRAAEQFF